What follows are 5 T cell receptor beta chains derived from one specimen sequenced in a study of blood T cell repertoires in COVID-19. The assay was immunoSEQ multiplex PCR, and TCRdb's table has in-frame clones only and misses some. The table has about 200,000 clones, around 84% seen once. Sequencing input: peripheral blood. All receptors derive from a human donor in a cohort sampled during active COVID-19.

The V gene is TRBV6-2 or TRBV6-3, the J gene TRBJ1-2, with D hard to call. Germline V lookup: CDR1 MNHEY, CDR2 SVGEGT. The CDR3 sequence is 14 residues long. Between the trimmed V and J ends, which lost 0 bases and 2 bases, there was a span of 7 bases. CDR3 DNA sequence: TGTGCCAGCAGTTACTCGGGCAGGAACTATGGCTACACCTTC. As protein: CASSYSGRNYGYTF.

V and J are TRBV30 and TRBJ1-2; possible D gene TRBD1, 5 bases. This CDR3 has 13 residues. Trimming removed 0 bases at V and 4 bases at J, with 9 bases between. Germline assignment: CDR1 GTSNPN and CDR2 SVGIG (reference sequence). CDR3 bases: TGTGCCTGGAGTGTAAGCAGGGTCTATGGCTACACCTTC. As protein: CAWSVSRVYGYTF.

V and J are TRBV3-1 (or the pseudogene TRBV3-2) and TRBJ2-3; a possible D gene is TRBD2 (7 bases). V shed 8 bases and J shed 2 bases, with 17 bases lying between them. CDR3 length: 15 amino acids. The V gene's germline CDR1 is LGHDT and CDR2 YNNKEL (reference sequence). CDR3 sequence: CASAPEGGTTDTQYF. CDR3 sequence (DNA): TGTGCCAGCGCTCCCGAGGGGGGGACCACAGATACGCAGTATTTT.

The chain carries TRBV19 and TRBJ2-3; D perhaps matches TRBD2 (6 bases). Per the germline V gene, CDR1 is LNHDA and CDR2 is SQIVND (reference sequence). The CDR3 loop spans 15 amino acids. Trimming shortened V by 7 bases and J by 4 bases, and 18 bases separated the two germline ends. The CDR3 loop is CASKGRDSRPDTQYF. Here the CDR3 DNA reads TGTGCCAGTAAGGGACGGGACTCTCGCCCAGATACGCAGTATTTT.

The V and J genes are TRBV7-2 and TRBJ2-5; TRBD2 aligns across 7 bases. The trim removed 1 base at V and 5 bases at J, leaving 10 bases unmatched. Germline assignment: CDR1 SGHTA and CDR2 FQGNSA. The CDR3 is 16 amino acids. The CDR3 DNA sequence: TGTGCCAGCAGCTTAGGCACCGGGAGGCCGGGTGAGACCCAGTACTTC. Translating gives CASSLGTGRPGETQYF.